What follows is one TCR beta chain and its context. Its antigen is as yet unknown. The data derive from a study of Ad26.COV2.S vaccination and SARS-CoV-2 variants. At the level of the study: The study gave Ad26.COV2.S intramuscularly, once or twice 56 days apart. Study-wide results and caveats: Vaccine and placebo groups showed comparable non-spike TCR breadth.

Noted treatment: some 20 received Ad26.COV2.S at low or high dose, single or two shots; roughly five received placebo; per-sample allocation not given. Day 63 after the first injection of vaccine or placebo was the sampling time. Clones were sequenced by immunoSEQ multiplex PCR, and TCRdb holds only the in-frame ones, with some missing. The sample holds roughly 350,000 clones; more than 85% are singletons and the top ten take about 5%. This clonotype was obtained from a person between 18 and 65 years old who received the Ad26.COV2.S COVID-19 vaccine or a placebo. The sample consisted of peripheral blood, taken in a trial of Ad26.COV2.S vaccine versus placebo.

CDR3 nucleotides: TGTGCCAGCAGCCGATGGGTCGGGGATTTTAGCAATCAGCCCCAGCATTTT. This translates into CASSRWVGDFSNQPQHF. The chain recombines TRBV5-5 with TRBJ1-5; no firm D call. CDR3 size: 17 residues. Trimming shortened V by 4 bases and J by 0 bases, and 17 bases separated the two germline ends. CDR1 and CDR2 from the germline V gene are SGHKS and YYEKEE (reference sequence).